Listed below are T cell receptor beta chains from one sample, sequenced in a study of T cells after yellow fever vaccination. TCRdb redid the calling of the 5' RACE reads with MiXCR, one entry per CDR3 protein. The data contain approximately 300,000 distinct CDR3 sequences, approximately 12% of them singletons. Sequenced material: CD4+ T cells sorted from PBMCs, taken 45 days after the yellow fever booster vaccination. Receptors were obtained from a man aged 18 to 30 who received the YFV17D yellow fever vaccine. CDR3s include the opening cysteine and the closing phenylalanine or tryptophan.

j_call v_call cdr3_aa
TRBJ2-1 TRBV5-1 CASSSGLDSANEQFF
TRBJ2-5 TRBV9 CASSVGGPQETQYF
TRBJ2-3 TRBV12-3/TRBV12-4 CASSSRTSGGRGTQYF
TRBJ1-2 TRBV12-3/TRBV12-4 CASSSESGPPYGYTF
TRBJ1-2 TRBV11-2 CASRIAGAPGGYTF
TRBJ1-2 TRBV5-1 CASSFEGARGYTF
TRBJ1-1 TRBV12-3/TRBV12-4 CASRLSGRGPEAFF
TRBJ1-1 TRBV7-9 CASSHWGLQKGNTEAFF
TRBJ2-1 TRBV10-2 CASSDGGTSGGDEQFF
TRBJ2-7 TRBV20-1 CSAPGTGIYEQYF
TRBJ1-4 TRBV7-2 CASSLQGGGMVEKLFF
TRBJ2-5 TRBV7-8 CASKPRAGLARETQYF
TRBJ1-5 TRBV10-2 CASSEPGQGWPQHF
TRBJ2-7 TRBV7-9 CASSPTREPYEQYF
TRBJ2-2 TRBV7-2 CASSSRNTGELFF
TRBJ2-1 TRBV5-1 CASSLTGGAYNEQFF
TRBJ2-7 TRBV18 CASSPGRTAGEQYF
TRBJ1-3 TRBV6-6 CASSYSRGQLSSGNTIYF